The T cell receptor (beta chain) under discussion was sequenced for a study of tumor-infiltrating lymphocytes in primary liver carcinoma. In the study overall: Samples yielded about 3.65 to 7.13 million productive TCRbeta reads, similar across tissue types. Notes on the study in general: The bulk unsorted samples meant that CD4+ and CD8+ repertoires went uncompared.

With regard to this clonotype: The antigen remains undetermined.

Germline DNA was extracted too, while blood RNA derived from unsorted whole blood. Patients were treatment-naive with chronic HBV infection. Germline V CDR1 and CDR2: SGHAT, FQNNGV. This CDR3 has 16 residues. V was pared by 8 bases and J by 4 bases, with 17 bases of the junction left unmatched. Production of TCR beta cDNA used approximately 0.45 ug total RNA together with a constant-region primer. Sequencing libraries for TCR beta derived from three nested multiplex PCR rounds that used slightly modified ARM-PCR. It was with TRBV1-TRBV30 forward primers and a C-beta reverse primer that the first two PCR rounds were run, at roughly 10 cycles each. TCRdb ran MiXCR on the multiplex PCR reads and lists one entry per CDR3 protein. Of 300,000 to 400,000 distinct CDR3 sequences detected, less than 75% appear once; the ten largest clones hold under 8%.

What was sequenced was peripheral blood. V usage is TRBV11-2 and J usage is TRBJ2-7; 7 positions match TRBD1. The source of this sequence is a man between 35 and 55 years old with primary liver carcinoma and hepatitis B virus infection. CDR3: CASDLGQAGGIYEQYF. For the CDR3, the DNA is TGTGCCAGCGACTTAGGACAGGCGGGTGGTATATACGAGCAGTACTTC.